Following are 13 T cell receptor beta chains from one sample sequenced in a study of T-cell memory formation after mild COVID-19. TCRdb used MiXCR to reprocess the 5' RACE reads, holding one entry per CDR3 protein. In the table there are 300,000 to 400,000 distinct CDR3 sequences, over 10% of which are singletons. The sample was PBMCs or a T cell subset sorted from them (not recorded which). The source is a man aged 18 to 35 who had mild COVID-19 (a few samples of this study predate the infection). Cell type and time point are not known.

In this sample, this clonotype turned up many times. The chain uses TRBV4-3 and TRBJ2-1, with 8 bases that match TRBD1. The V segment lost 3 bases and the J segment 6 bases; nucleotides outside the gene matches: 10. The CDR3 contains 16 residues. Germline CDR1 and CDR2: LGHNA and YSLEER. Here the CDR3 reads CASSQVHRDRPNEQFF. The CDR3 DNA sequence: TGCGCCAGCAGCCAGGTGCACCGGGACAGGCCCAATGAGCAGTTCTTC.

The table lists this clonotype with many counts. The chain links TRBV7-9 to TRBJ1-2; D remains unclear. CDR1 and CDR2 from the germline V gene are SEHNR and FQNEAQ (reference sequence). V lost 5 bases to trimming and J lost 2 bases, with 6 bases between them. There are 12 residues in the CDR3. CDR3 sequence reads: CASSPDNYGYTF. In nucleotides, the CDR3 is TGTGCCAGCAGCCCGGACAACTATGGCTACACCTTC.

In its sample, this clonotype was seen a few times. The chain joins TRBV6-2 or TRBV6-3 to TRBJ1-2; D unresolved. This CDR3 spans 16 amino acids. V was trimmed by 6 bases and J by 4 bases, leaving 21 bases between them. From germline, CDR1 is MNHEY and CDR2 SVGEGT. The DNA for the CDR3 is TGTGCCAGCAGCTCCTGGACTTCCGTCGTCGGCTATGGCTACACCTTC. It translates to CASSSWTSVVGYGYTF.

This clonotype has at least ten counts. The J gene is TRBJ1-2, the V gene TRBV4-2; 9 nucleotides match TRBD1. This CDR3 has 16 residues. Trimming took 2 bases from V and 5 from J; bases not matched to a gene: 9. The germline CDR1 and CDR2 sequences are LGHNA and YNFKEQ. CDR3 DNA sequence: TGTGCCAGCAGCCAACGGGACAGGGATGTGGGTTATGGCTACACCTTC. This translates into CASSQRDRDVGYGYTF.

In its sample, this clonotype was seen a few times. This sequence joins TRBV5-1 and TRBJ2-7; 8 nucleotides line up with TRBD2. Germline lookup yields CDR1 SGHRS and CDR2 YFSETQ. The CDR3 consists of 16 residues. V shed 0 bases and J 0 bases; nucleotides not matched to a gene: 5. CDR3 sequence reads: CASSLAGRATSYEQYF. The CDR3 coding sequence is TGCGCCAGCAGCTTGGCCGGGAGGGCTACCTCCTACGAGCAGTACTTC.

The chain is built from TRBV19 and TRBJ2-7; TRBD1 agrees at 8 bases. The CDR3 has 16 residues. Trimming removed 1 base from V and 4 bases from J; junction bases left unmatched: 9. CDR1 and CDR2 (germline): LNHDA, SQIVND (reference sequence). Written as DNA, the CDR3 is TGTGCCAGTAGTATAGCCCGGGACAGGAGTCAGTACGAGCAGTACTTC. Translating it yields CASSIARDRSQYEQYF.

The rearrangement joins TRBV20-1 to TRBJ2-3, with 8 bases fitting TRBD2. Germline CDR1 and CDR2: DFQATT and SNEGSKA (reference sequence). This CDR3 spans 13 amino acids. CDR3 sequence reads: CRAPGGPTDTQYF. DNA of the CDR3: TGCAGGGCGCCGGGGGGGCCCACAGATACGCAGTATTTT.

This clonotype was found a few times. In DNA form, the CDR3 reads TGTGCCAGCAGCTCAATACCCGGGACAGGGGCCAGCTCCTACGAGCAGTACTTC. It codes for CASSSIPGTGASSYEQYF. The genes are TRBV5-5 and TRBJ2-7; 10 bases match TRBD1. Germline trimming cut 3 bases from V and 0 bases from J; bases unmatched to any gene: 12. CDR1 and CDR2 from the germline V gene are SGHKS and YYEKEE (reference sequence). The CDR3 spans 18 residues.

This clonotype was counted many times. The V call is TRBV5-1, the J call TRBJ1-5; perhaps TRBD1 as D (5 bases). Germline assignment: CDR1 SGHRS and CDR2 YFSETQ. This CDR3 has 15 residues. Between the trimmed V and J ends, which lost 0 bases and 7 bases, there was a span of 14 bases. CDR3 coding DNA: TGCGCCAGCAGCTTGGAGGGCAGGGCAGGCCAGCCCCAGCATTTT. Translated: CASSLEGRAGQPQHF.

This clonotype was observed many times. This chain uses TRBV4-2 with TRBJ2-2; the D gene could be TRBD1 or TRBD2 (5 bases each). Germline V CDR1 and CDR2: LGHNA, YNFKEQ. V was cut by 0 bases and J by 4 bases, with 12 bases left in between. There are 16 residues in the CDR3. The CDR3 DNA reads TGTGCCAGCAGCCAAGAGGGGGACCCCTCCACCGGGGAGCTGTTTTTT. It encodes CASSQEGDPSTGELFF.

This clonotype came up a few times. CDR3 in amino acids: CASTPGTEAFF. The CDR3 DNA reads TGTGCCAGCACCCCCGGGACTGAAGCTTTCTTT. This chain links TRBV7-9 with TRBJ1-1, with D uncertain. The CDR3 sequence is 11 residues long. CDR1 and CDR2 (germline): SEHNR, FQNEAQ (reference sequence). V shed 7 bases and J shed 5 bases, with 8 bases lying between them. Looking up the rest from reference TRBV7-9 and TRBJ1-1 gives the full variable domain: DTGVSQNPRHKITKRGQNVTFRCDPISEHNRLYWYRQTLGQGPEFLTYFQNEAQLEKSRLLSDRFSAERPKGSFSTLEIQRTEQGDSAMYLCASTPGTEAFFGQGTRLTVV.

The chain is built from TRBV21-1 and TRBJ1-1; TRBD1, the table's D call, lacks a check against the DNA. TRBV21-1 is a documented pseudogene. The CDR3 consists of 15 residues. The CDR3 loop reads CASSNPQGENTEAFF. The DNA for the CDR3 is TGTGCCAGCAGCAACCCTCAGGGGGAGAACACTGAAGCTTTCTTT.

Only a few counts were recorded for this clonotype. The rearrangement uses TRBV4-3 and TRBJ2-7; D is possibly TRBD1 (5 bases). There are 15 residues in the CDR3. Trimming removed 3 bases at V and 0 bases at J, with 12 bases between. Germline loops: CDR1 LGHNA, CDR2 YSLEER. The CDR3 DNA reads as TGCGCCAGCAGCCAGTTACGAGACAGCTCCTACGAGCAGTACTTC. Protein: CASSQLRDSSYEQYF.